The clone carrying this TCR beta chain was detected ten times or more. Its matching antigen is unknown. This sample was taken from a study of breast tumors, draining lymph nodes, adjacent tissues. Study-wide points: Luminal-like breast cancer showed significantly higher tumor–nontumor repertoire similarity than basal-like.

TCRdb reprocessed the multiplex PCR reads with MiXCR, giving one entry per CDR3 protein. Of 100,000 to 150,000 distinct CDR3 sequences listed, about 22% are singletons. The CDR3 covers 17 residues. The V segment lost 0 bases and the J segment 6 bases; nucleotides outside the gene matches: 10. Germline values: CDR1 SGHTS, CDR2 YDEGEE. The lymph nodes were axillary draining lymph nodes from breast cancer patients. Sequenced sample: axillary lymph node tissue. The chain employs TRBV5-8 and TRBJ2-3; TRBD2 matches 10 bases. This receptor was taken from a female donor with breast cancer. Some clones in this sample may be carry-over from other donors' samples. CDR3 in amino acids: CASSLVKSASGSDTQYF. The CDR3, as DNA: TGTGCCAGCAGCTTGGTAAAGTCGGCTAGCGGGAGTGATACGCAGTATTTT.